The 8 T cell receptor beta chains given below trace back to one sample, sequenced in a study of T cell responses to AZD1222 COVID-19 vaccine. Using immunoSEQ multiplex PCR, the repertoire was profiled, and TCRdb retains in-frame clones only, with some absent. This table has around 180,000 clones, roughly nine tenths appearing once. The material was peripheral blood, obtained on day 0 of AZD1222 vaccination. These receptors originate from an adult in good health.

This clone has only one observation. V usage is TRBV20-1 and J usage is TRBJ1-2, with D possibly matching TRBD1 (6 bases). V was clipped by 3 bases and J by 7 bases, with 21 bases between them. The CDR3 contains 15 residues. The germline CDR1 and CDR2 sequences are DFQATT and SNEGSKA (reference sequence). The CDR3 DNA is TGCAGTGCTAGTGGCCGTCGGACAGAGTCATTTGGCTACACCTTC. Translating gives CSASGRRTESFGYTF.

The chain has TRBV7-3 and TRBJ2-7; weak D call: TRBD1 (6 bases). The V gene's germline CDR1 is SGHTA and CDR2 FQGTGA. This CDR3 spans 14 amino acids. V lost 3 bases, J lost 1 base, and 10 bases lay in between. CDR3 nucleotides: TGTGCCAGCAGCTTGACAGGAGGATCCTACGAGCAGTACTTC. Amino acids: CASSLTGGSYEQYF.

This clone turned up a few times. This chain uses TRBV6-4 with TRBJ2-1; 8 bases match TRBD2. The V gene's germline CDR1 is MRHNA and CDR2 SNTAGT. The CDR3 runs to 15 residues. V shed 0 bases, J shed 6 bases, and the junction held 4 bases outside the gene matches. CDR3 sequence: CASSDSDGGANEQFF. Written as DNA, the CDR3 is TGTGCCAGCAGTGACTCAGACGGGGGGGCCAATGAGCAGTTCTTC.

The gene calls are TRBV7-2 and TRBJ2-7, with D possibly TRBD2 on 6 matching bases. The ends were cut back, 5 bases at V and 3 bases at J, with 17 bases in the middle. This CDR3 has 15 amino acids. Germline lookup yields CDR1 SGHTA and CDR2 FQGNSA. CDR3 region: CASSPVGGRGYEQYF. CDR3 in DNA: TGTGCCAGCAGCCCAGTGGGGGGTCGTGGCTACGAGCAGTACTTC.

The gene calls are TRBV29-1 and TRBJ2-1, with a possible D match to TRBD2 (6 bases). Germline V CDR1 and CDR2: SQVTM, ANQGSEA. The CDR3 is made up of 11 amino acids. The V end lost 7 bases, the J end lost 15 bases, and 19 bases lay between the germline ends. CDR3 protein: CSANKGLTRFF. The DNA for the CDR3 is TGCAGCGCCAACAAGGGACTGACTCGGTTCTTC.

This clone showed up just once. The chain carries TRBV27 and TRBJ1-4, with no clear D. This CDR3 has 15 amino acids. Germline values: CDR1 MNHEY, CDR2 SMNVEV (reference sequence). Trimming took off 0 bases at V and 4 bases at J, with 9 bases between the two ends. The CDR3 DNA reads as TGTGCCAGCAGTTTATCGCACGGGCTTAATGAAAAACTGTTTTTT. Residues: CASSLSHGLNEKLFF.

This clone was seen a handful of times. The V call is TRBV15, the J call TRBJ1-3, with D hard to call. Per the germline V gene, CDR1 is LNHNV and CDR2 is YYDKDF (reference sequence). The CDR3 is made up of 15 amino acids. V lost 5 bases to trimming and J lost 1 base, with 12 bases between them. Written as DNA, the CDR3 is TGTGCCACCAGCTCAGATCGGGGTTCTGGAAACACCATATATTTT. Encoded protein: CATSSDRGSGNTIYF.

The chain joins TRBV5-4 to TRBJ1-1; tentative D call: TRBD1 (5 bases). CDR3 length: 13 amino acids. V gave up 1 base and J gave up 5 bases, with 9 bases separating them. Germline loops: CDR1 SGHNT, CDR2 YYREEE (reference sequence). In DNA form, the CDR3 reads TGTGCCAGCAGCTTGCAGGAGGGGACTGAAGCTTTCTTT. Protein sequence: CASSLQEGTEAFF.